These 21 T cell receptor beta chains were all obtained from the same sample, sequenced in a study of blood T cell repertoires in COVID-19. Profiling relied on immunoSEQ multiplex PCR, and the TCRdb table lists in-frame clones only, not all of them. Of roughly 99,000 clones in the sample, 80% were seen once. Sequenced input: peripheral blood. Receptor source: a man between 65 and 85 years old with acute or convalescent COVID-19.

In this sample, this clone turned up once. The chain combines TRBV6-4 with TRBJ1-2, with D unclear. The CDR3 sequence is 14 residues long. Germline-derived CDR1 and CDR2 are MRHNA and SNTAGT. Trimming pared 2 bases from V and 2 bases from J, leaving 9 bases between. CDR3 loop: CASSDPPGNYGYTF. The CDR3 DNA follows: TGTGCCAGCAGTGACCCGCCGGGGAACTATGGCTACACCTTC.

This clone was observed a few times. The chain joins TRBV16 to TRBJ1-1; 7 bases map to TRBD1. The ends lost 6 bases at V and 7 bases at J; junction bases unmatched: 5. The CDR3 sequence is 12 residues long. The germline V gene has CDR1 KGHSY and CDR2 FQNENV. The CDR3 spells CASSRTGFEAFF. CDR3 nucleotides: TGTGCCAGCAGTCGGACAGGATTTGAAGCTTTCTTT.

The V call is TRBV10-2, the J call TRBJ1-5; no reliable D call. V lost 0 bases and J lost 5, with 8 bases in between. This CDR3 region has 14 residues. Per germline, CDR1 WSHSY and CDR2 SAAADI. CDR3 coding DNA: TGCGCCAGCAGTGAGTCGACTAATCATCAGCCCCAGCATTTT. Protein: CASSESTNHQPQHF.

V and J are TRBV7-8 and TRBJ2-3; D may be TRBD2 (6 bases). This CDR3 comprises 15 residues. The V gene lost 3 bases and the J gene lost 7 bases, with 17 bases spanning the gap. Per the germline V gene, CDR1 is SGHVS and CDR2 is FQNEAQ. The CDR3 DNA reads TGTGCCAGCAGCTTCGGGCGGGGCCTAGCTAATACGCAGTATTTT. Its protein is CASSFGRGLANTQYF.

J is TRBJ1-6 and V is TRBV27; TRBD1 aligns across 7 bases. The CDR3 extends over 17 amino acids. The germline V gene encodes CDR1 MNHEY and CDR2 SMNVEV (reference sequence). Trimming cost V 6 bases and J 0 bases; bases outside gene matches: 8. The CDR3 reads CASRGQVGASYNSPLHF. The CDR3, as DNA: TGTGCCAGCAGAGGACAGGTTGGGGCCTCCTATAATTCACCCCTCCACTTT.

The chain employs TRBV6-6 and TRBJ2-5; 8 bases are shared with TRBD2. Per the germline V gene, CDR1 is MNHNY and CDR2 is SVGAGI (reference sequence). Germline trimming cut 6 bases from V and 2 bases from J; bases unmatched to any gene: 8. The CDR3 has 15 amino acids. The CDR3 reads CASSLGSGGQETQYF. CDR3 nucleotide sequence: TGTGCCAGCAGCCTTGGGAGCGGGGGTCAAGAGACCCAGTACTTC.

The V and J genes are TRBV5-1 and TRBJ1-1, with a possible D match to TRBD1 (6 bases). The CDR3 has 12 amino acids. From germline, CDR1 is SGHRS and CDR2 YFSETQ. V was trimmed by 4 bases and J by 6 bases, leaving 10 bases between them. The CDR3 DNA follows: TGCGCCAGCAGCCAGGGGCGCTCTGAAGCTTTCTTT. This sequence encodes CASSQGRSEAFF.

This clone appeared a single time. The gene calls are TRBV27 and TRBJ2-1; 10 bases match TRBD2. This CDR3 is 15 amino acids long. V gave up 5 bases and J gave up 3 bases; unmatched junction bases: 4. Germline V CDR1 and CDR2: MNHEY, SMNVEV (reference sequence). DNA for the CDR3: TGTGCCAGCAGTAACCTAGCGGGGGTCTACAATGAGCAGTTCTTC. Protein: CASSNLAGVYNEQFF.

This chain links TRBV19 with TRBJ1-4, with 8 bases identical to TRBD1. The CDR3 runs 15 residues. Germline V gene sequence: CDR1 LNHDA, CDR2 SQIVND (reference sequence). J lost 6 bases, V lost 6 bases, and 9 bases had no gene match. CDR3 sequence: CASSPGQGLDEKLFF. The DNA of the CDR3 is TGTGCCAGTAGCCCCGGACAGGGATTGGATGAAAAACTGTTTTTT.

The chain's CDR3 is CASSIDSRDIFYGYTF. The CDR3 DNA reads TGTGCCAGTAGTATAGACTCCCGGGACATTTTCTATGGCTACACCTTC. The chain employs TRBV19 and TRBJ1-2, with D tentatively TRBD1 (6 bases). The germline V gene has CDR1 LNHDA and CDR2 SQIVND (reference sequence). V was shortened by 0 bases and J by 4 bases, with 15 bases between the two germline ends. This CDR3 has 16 residues.

V and J are TRBV21-1 and TRBJ2-7; TRBD1 reflects the table's D call only, with no check against the DNA. TRBV21-1 is assigned pseudogene status. This CDR3 has 17 amino acids. CDR3 bases: TGTGCCAGCAGCAAACCCGCGGGACAGGCCATTATTTACGAGCAGTACTTC. Translating gives CASSKPAGQAIIYEQYF.

In its sample, this clone was seen a few times. CDR3 sequence: CASRPGTGGSGNTIYF. The DNA for the CDR3 is TGTGCCAGCAGGCCGGGGACAGGGGGATCTGGAAACACCATATATTTT. The chain carries TRBV27 and TRBJ1-3, with TRBD1 identical over 11 bases. The junction had 5 bases not matched to a gene; V was cut back by 6 bases and J by 1 base. This CDR3 region has 16 residues. Germline V CDR1 and CDR2: MNHEY, SMNVEV (reference sequence).

Only a few counts were recorded for this clone. The genes are TRBV12-3 or TRBV12-4 and TRBJ1-1; D not resolved. CDR3 length: 11 residues. Between the trimmed V and J ends, which lost 2 bases and 6 bases, there was a span of 4 bases. CDR3 sequence: CASSLQAEAFF. The CDR3 DNA reads TGTGCCAGCAGTTTACAGGCTGAAGCTTTCTTT.

J is TRBJ1-1 and V is TRBV15, with D uncertain. The germline CDR1 and CDR2 sequences are LNHNV and YYDKDF (reference sequence). V shed 5 bases and J shed 4 bases, with 20 bases lying between them. The CDR3 contains 16 residues. CDR3 nucleotide sequence: TGTGCCACCAGCCCTCCACCGCGGGTTTCCGGCACTGAAGCTTTCTTT. It specifies CATSPPPRVSGTEAFF.

V gene TRBV6-1 combines with J gene TRBJ1-2; possible D gene TRBD1, 5 bases. V was cut by 1 base and J by 3 bases, with 18 bases left in between. The germline gives CDR1 MNHNS, CDR2 SASEGT. The CDR3 has 17 residues. The CDR3 nucleotides are TGTGCCAGCAGTGAAGTGGGGATATGGCAACAGGACTATGGCTACACCTTC. Residues: CASSEVGIWQQDYGYTF.

V is TRBV3-1 (or the pseudogene TRBV3-2) and J is TRBJ2-5; 8 nucleotides line up with TRBD2. The CDR3 loop spans 17 amino acids. Germline loops: CDR1 LGHDT, CDR2 YNNKEL (reference sequence). Unmatched junction bases numbered 13, after V lost 3 bases and J lost 4 bases. The CDR3 region is CASSHSGISAGVETQYF. In nucleotides, the CDR3 is TGTGCCAGCAGCCATAGCGGAATTTCAGCGGGGGTAGAGACCCAGTACTTC.

In its sample, this clone was seen once. The genes are TRBV7-2 and TRBJ1-1; D is unclear. Germline-derived CDR1 and CDR2 are SGHTA and FQGNSA. The CDR3 is made up of 14 amino acids. The ends were cut back, 1 base at V and 5 bases at J, with 11 bases in the middle. CDR3 bases: TGTGCCAGCAGCTTAGAGGAGGCGCGTACTGAAGCTTTCTTT. Protein sequence: CASSLEEARTEAFF.

The rearrangement joins TRBV7-2 to TRBJ1-1; weak D call: TRBD1 (6 bases). Germline V gene data show CDR1 as SGHTA and CDR2 as FQGNSA. This CDR3 is 13 amino acids long. V lost 5 bases and J lost 7, with 14 bases in between. The CDR3 is CASSPRTAHEAFF. The DNA of the CDR3 is TGTGCCAGCAGCCCCCGGACAGCCCATGAAGCTTTCTTT.

The chain is built from TRBV19 and TRBJ2-7; 9 bases are a match to TRBD1. Trimming took 3 bases from V and 3 from J; bases not matched to a gene: 6. CDR1 and CDR2 from the germline V gene are LNHDA and SQIVND (reference sequence). CDR3 length: 15 residues. The CDR3 bases are TGTGCCAGTAGTATTGGGGGGACAGGGAACTACGAGCAGTACTTC. Translating it yields CASSIGGTGNYEQYF.

The sample holds one count of this clone. CDR3 nucleotides: TGTGCCAGCTCACCGTTGGACACAGCCACCGGGGAGCTGTTTTTT. Protein sequence: CASSPLDTATGELFF. The chain couples TRBV18 to TRBJ2-2, with D tentatively TRBD1 (5 bases). The CDR3 runs to 15 residues. Germline CDR1 and CDR2: KGHSH and LQKENI. The ends were cut back, 3 bases at V and 4 bases at J, with 12 bases in the middle.

The table lists this clone with a count of one. The rearrangement joins TRBV5-1 to TRBJ2-5; tentative D call: TRBD2 (5 bases). The V gene's germline CDR1 is SGHRS and CDR2 YFSETQ. CDR3 size: 15 residues. Trimming stripped 3 bases from V and 3 bases from J, with 15 bases between. The CDR3 nucleotides read TGCGCCAGCAGCTACTCCGGGGTTCCTGAAGAGACCCAGTACTTC. This gives the protein CASSYSGVPEETQYF.